This T cell receptor (beta chain) is from a study of prognosis after radiotherapy for stage I lung cancer. Template was genomic DNA; TCR beta CDR3 amplified in two multiplex PCR rounds. During first-round PCR, primers specific to each TRBV and TRBJ gene were used. MiXCR, run by TCRdb on the multiplex PCR reads, gives a single entry per CDR3 protein. The sample includes tens of thousands of distinct CDR3 sequences, about 43% of them seen just once. Note on this clonotype: A junction boundary mismatches the germline segment, possibly from a read error.

This receptor was taken from a donor aged 50 or older with non-small cell lung cancer. Specimen: PBMCs, collected before or after stereotactic body radiation therapy (not recorded which).

CDR3 sequence (DNA): TGTGCCAGCAGCTTAAATGAAGGAGAGAATTCACCCCTCCAATTT. Its translation is CASSLNEGENSPLQF. The V and J genes are TRBV7-2 and TRBJ1-6, with unresolved D. CDR1 and CDR2 (germline): SGHTA, FQGNSA. The CDR3 runs 15 residues.